This is a list of T cell receptor beta chains from one sample in a study of cytomegalovirus exposure and HLA in healthy donors. TCRdb's copy holds only in-frame clones and misses some; the assay was immunoSEQ multiplex PCR. The data hold about 140,000 clones, with 80% observed a single time. Input material: PBMCs. These receptor sequences come from a woman aged 40 to 50 in good health and CMV-seronegative. Each CDR3 is given with its conserved first and last residue. D genes are given only for firm matches. Size values are once, few and many counts, or a class for expanded clones, and some rows have none.

J gene: TRBJ1-1; V gene: TRBV29-1; clone size: NA; D gene: NA; CDR3 protein: CSIGGGTEAFF; CDR3 DNA: TGCAGCATTGGGGGAGGGACTGAAGCTTTCTTT
J gene: TRBJ2-1; V gene: TRBV6-4; clone size: few; D gene: NA; CDR3 protein: CASSDSAGDSYNEQFF; CDR3 DNA: TGTGCCAGCAGTGACTCAGCGGGCGACTCCTACAATGAGCAGTTCTTC
J gene: TRBJ2-7; V gene: TRBV29-1; clone size: NA; D gene: TRBD1; CDR3 protein: CSVLSGQGTDEQYF; CDR3 DNA: TGCAGCGTTCTCTCCGGACAGGGGACAGACGAGCAGTACTTC
J gene: TRBJ2-7; V gene: TRBV2; clone size: NA; D gene: NA; CDR3 protein: CASSETGFDYEQYF; CDR3 DNA: TGTGCCAGCAGTGAAACAGGTTTCGACTACGAGCAGTACTTC
J gene: TRBJ2-3; V gene: TRBV9; clone size: NA; D gene: TRBD2; CDR3 protein: CAQNATSGSPDTQYF; CDR3 DNA: TGTGCCCAAAACGCGACTAGCGGGAGCCCAGATACGCAGTATTTT
J gene: TRBJ2-3; V gene: TRBV29-1; clone size: NA; D gene: NA; CDR3 protein: CSERQGGTDTQYF; CDR3 DNA: TGCAGCGAAAGACAGGGAGGTACAGATACGCAGTATTTT
J gene: TRBJ1-2; V gene: TRBV28; clone size: NA; D gene: NA; CDR3 protein: CASRSPPGTLNYGYTF; CDR3 DNA: TGTGCCAGCAGATCCCCCCCTGGCACGCTCAACTATGGCTACACCTTC
J gene: TRBJ1-6; V gene: TRBV11-2; clone size: NA; D gene: NA; CDR3 protein: CASSLGGAGGESPLHF; CDR3 DNA: TGTGCCAGCAGCTTAGGTGGGGCGGGGGGGGAGTCACCCCTCCACTTT
J gene: TRBJ2-1; V gene: TRBV27; clone size: NA; D gene: TRBD2; CDR3 protein: CASSLVAGGPNEQFF; CDR3 DNA: TGTGCCAGCAGTTTAGTAGCGGGAGGGCCGAATGAGCAGTTCTTC
J gene: TRBJ2-2; V gene: TRBV14; clone size: NA; D gene: NA; CDR3 protein: CASSHFHTGELFF; CDR3 DNA: TGTGCCAGCAGCCACTTCCACACCGGGGAGCTGTTTTTT
J gene: TRBJ2-7; V gene: TRBV7-2; clone size: NA; D gene: TRBD2; CDR3 protein: CASSFILAGSVSYEQYF; CDR3 DNA: TGTGCCAGCAGCTTTATCCTAGCGGGCTCGGTCTCCTACGAGCAGTACTTC
J gene: TRBJ1-2; V gene: TRBV7-9; clone size: NA; D gene: NA; CDR3 protein: CASSLGASGYTF; CDR3 DNA: TGTGCCAGCAGCTTAGGGGCTAGCGGCTACACCTTC
J gene: TRBJ2-5; V gene: TRBV18; clone size: NA; D gene: NA; CDR3 protein: CASSPKTGRYQETQYF; CDR3 DNA: TGTGCCAGCTCACCAAAAACAGGACGGTACCAAGAGACCCAGTACTTC
J gene: TRBJ1-5; V gene: TRBV19; clone size: NA; D gene: TRBD1; CDR3 protein: CASSFYRDRGYNQPQHF; CDR3 DNA: TGTGCCAGTAGCTTCTATCGCGACAGGGGCTACAATCAGCCCCAGCATTTT
J gene: TRBJ2-2; V gene: TRBV9; clone size: NA; D gene: NA; CDR3 protein: CASSERGYGTGELFF; CDR3 DNA: TGTGCCAGCAGCGAGAGGGGGTATGGTACCGGGGAGCTGTTTTTT
J gene: TRBJ1-3; V gene: TRBV28; clone size: NA; D gene: NA; CDR3 protein: CASSPSQGRVYTIYF; CDR3 DNA: TGTGCCAGCAGCCCCTCCCAGGGTAGGGTGTACACCATATATTTT
J gene: TRBJ2-5; V gene: TRBV19; clone size: NA; D gene: NA; CDR3 protein: CASSIGGPETQYF; CDR3 DNA: TGTGCCAGTAGTATCGGGGGTCCAGAGACCCAGTACTTC
J gene: TRBJ2-3; V gene: TRBV7-8; clone size: NA; D gene: NA; CDR3 protein: CASSPRTNTDTQYF; CDR3 DNA: TGTGCCAGCAGCCCCCGGACTAACACGGATACGCAGTATTTT
J gene: TRBJ1-1; V gene: TRBV7-9; clone size: NA; D gene: NA; CDR3 protein: CASSLGKRGGTEAFF; CDR3 DNA: TGTGCCAGCAGCTTAGGTAAAAGGGGCGGCACTGAAGCTTTCTTT
J gene: TRBJ1-5; V gene: TRBV6-1; clone size: NA; D gene: TRBD1; CDR3 protein: CASSEGDRGPHQPQHF; CDR3 DNA: TGTGCCAGCAGTGAAGGGGACAGGGGGCCCCATCAGCCCCAGCATTTT
J gene: TRBJ1-4; V gene: TRBV15; clone size: NA; D gene: NA; CDR3 protein: CATSTTRGGLGEKLFF; CDR3 DNA: TGTGCCACCAGCACAACAAGAGGGGGTTTGGGGGAAAAACTGTTTTTT
J gene: TRBJ2-7; V gene: TRBV11-2; clone size: NA; D gene: TRBD1; CDR3 protein: CASSYRQGYYEQYF; CDR3 DNA: TGCGCCAGCAGCTACCGACAGGGATACTACGAGCAGTACTTC
J gene: TRBJ2-7; V gene: TRBV11-2; clone size: NA; D gene: NA; CDR3 protein: CASSFRDRHSYEQYF; CDR3 DNA: TGTGCCAGCAGCTTTAGAGACAGACATTCCTACGAGCAGTACTTC
J gene: TRBJ2-2; V gene: TRBV11-3; clone size: NA; D gene: TRBD2; CDR3 protein: CASSPRSQRGGLTNTGELFF; CDR3 DNA: TGTGCCAGCAGCCCTCGATCCCAGCGGGGGGGCCTAACGAACACCGGGGAGCTGTTTTTT
J gene: TRBJ2-1; V gene: TRBV7-2; clone size: NA; D gene: NA; CDR3 protein: CASSPFVWGGPYNEQFF; CDR3 DNA: TGTGCCAGCAGCCCCTTCGTGTGGGGGGGGCCCTACAATGAGCAGTTCTTC
J gene: TRBJ2-7; V gene: TRBV27; clone size: NA; D gene: TRBD2; CDR3 protein: CASSFSSGSSEQYF; CDR3 DNA: TGTGCCAGCAGTTTCTCTAGCGGGAGTAGCGAGCAGTACTTC
J gene: TRBJ2-2; V gene: TRBV2; clone size: NA; D gene: NA; CDR3 protein: CASSEALTLGELFF; CDR3 DNA: TGTGCCAGCAGTGAAGCCCTAACTCTGGGGGAGCTGTTTTTT
J gene: TRBJ1-1; V gene: TRBV5-1; clone size: NA; D gene: TRBD1; CDR3 protein: CASSLVGQGRTEAFF; CDR3 DNA: TGCGCCAGCAGCTTGGTGGGACAGGGAAGAACTGAAGCTTTCTTT
J gene: TRBJ2-2; V gene: TRBV9; clone size: NA; D gene: NA; CDR3 protein: CASSPWGAGELFF; CDR3 DNA: TGTGCCAGCAGCCCCTGGGGCGCCGGGGAGCTGTTTTTT
J gene: TRBJ2-3; V gene: TRBV5-6; clone size: once; D gene: TRBD1; CDR3 protein: CASSGRTGTTQYF; CDR3 DNA: TGTGCCAGCAGCGGGAGGACAGGGACAACGCAGTATTTT
J gene: TRBJ1-1; V gene: TRBV19; clone size: NA; D gene: TRBD1; CDR3 protein: CASSIGTANTEAFF; CDR3 DNA: TGTGCCAGTAGTATTGGGACAGCAAACACTGAAGCTTTCTTT
J gene: TRBJ2-5; V gene: TRBV5-1; clone size: NA; D gene: TRBD1; CDR3 protein: CASSLDRQGRETQYF; CDR3 DNA: TGCGCCAGCAGCTTAGATAGACAGGGTAGGGAGACCCAGTACTTC
J gene: TRBJ1-2; V gene: TRBV28; clone size: NA; D gene: NA; CDR3 protein: CASTTQGIGYGYTF; CDR3 DNA: TGTGCCAGCACCACGCAGGGTATCGGCTATGGCTACACCTTC
J gene: TRBJ2-5; V gene: TRBV28; clone size: NA; D gene: TRBD1; CDR3 protein: CASSPTTGVQETQYF; CDR3 DNA: TGTGCCAGCAGCCCGACCACAGGGGTTCAAGAGACCCAGTACTTC
J gene: TRBJ1-2; V gene: TRBV11-2; clone size: NA; D gene: NA; CDR3 protein: CASSRQDNYGYTF; CDR3 DNA: TGTGCCAGCAGCAGACAAGATAACTATGGCTACACCTTC
J gene: TRBJ1-1; V gene: TRBV6-5; clone size: NA; D gene: NA; CDR3 protein: CASSYGTLGTEAFF; CDR3 DNA: TGTGCCAGCAGTTACGGGACACTGGGCACTGAAGCTTTCTTT
J gene: TRBJ2-7; V gene: TRBV7-2; clone size: NA; D gene: TRBD1; CDR3 protein: CASSTSSQGAYEQYF; CDR3 DNA: TGTGCCAGCAGCACGTCGAGTCAGGGGGCCTACGAGCAGTACTTC
J gene: TRBJ2-7; V gene: TRBV5-3; clone size: NA; D gene: NA; CDR3 protein: CARSSPPTSGQWAYEQYF; CDR3 DNA: TGTGCCAGAAGCTCCCCCCCCACATCAGGTCAGTGGGCGTACGAGCAGTACTTC
J gene: TRBJ2-5; V gene: TRBV4-2; clone size: NA; D gene: NA; CDR3 protein: CASSQASAGETQYF; CDR3 DNA: TGTGCCAGCAGCCAGGCCTCGGCAGGCGAGACCCAGTACTTC
J gene: TRBJ1-2; V gene: TRBV12-5; clone size: NA; D gene: TRBD1; CDR3 protein: CASGPVRTGGYGYTF; CDR3 DNA: TGTGCTAGTGGACCCGTTCGAACAGGGGGCTATGGCTACACCTTC
J gene: TRBJ1-1; V gene: TRBV20-1; clone size: few; D gene: NA; CDR3 protein: CSLNEAFF; CDR3 DNA: TGCAGCCTTAATGAAGCTTTCTTT
J gene: TRBJ2-2; V gene: TRBV6-5; clone size: NA; D gene: NA; CDR3 protein: CASSRPGYTGELFF; CDR3 DNA: TGTGCCAGCAGCCGGCCAGGGTACACCGGGGAGCTGTTTTTT
J gene: TRBJ2-6; V gene: TRBV2; clone size: once; D gene: NA; CDR3 protein: CASREDSSGANVLTF; CDR3 DNA: TGTGCCAGCAGAGAAGATAGCTCTGGGGCCAACGTCCTGACTTTC
J gene: TRBJ2-1; V gene: TRBV19; clone size: NA; D gene: NA; CDR3 protein: CASSPGGEEGPNEQFF; CDR3 DNA: TGTGCCAGTAGTCCCGGAGGGGAAGAGGGTCCCAATGAGCAGTTCTTC
J gene: TRBJ1-2; V gene: TRBV4-2; clone size: NA; D gene: NA; CDR3 protein: CASSQGDIRHGYTF; CDR3 DNA: TGTGCCAGCAGCCAAGGGGACATTCGGCATGGCTACACCTTC
J gene: TRBJ2-7; V gene: TRBV6-6; clone size: NA; D gene: NA; CDR3 protein: CASSSQLEYEQYF; CDR3 DNA: TGTGCCAGCAGTTCCCAACTAGAATACGAGCAGTACTTC
J gene: TRBJ2-7; V gene: TRBV6-5; clone size: once; D gene: NA; CDR3 protein: CASTNRRGNYEQYF; CDR3 DNA: TGTGCCAGCACCAACCGGAGGGGTAACTACGAGCAGTACTTC
J gene: TRBJ2-2; V gene: TRBV2; clone size: NA; D gene: TRBD1; CDR3 protein: CASKRQGANTGELFF; CDR3 DNA: TGTGCCAGCAAGAGACAGGGGGCGAACACCGGGGAGCTGTTTTTT
J gene: TRBJ1-2; V gene: TRBV4-1; clone size: NA; D gene: NA; CDR3 protein: CASSPLGAHYGYTF; CDR3 DNA: TGCGCCAGCAGCCCCCTAGGGGCTCATTATGGCTACACCTTC
J gene: TRBJ1-4; V gene: TRBV7-9; clone size: few; D gene: NA; CDR3 protein: CASSALVGLFF; CDR3 DNA: TGTGCCAGCAGCGCGCTAGTGGGACTGTTTTTT
J gene: TRBJ2-7; V gene: TRBV5-1; clone size: NA; D gene: NA; CDR3 protein: CASSLRGESSYEQYF; CDR3 DNA: TGCGCCAGCAGCTTACGCGGGGAAAGCTCCTACGAGCAGTACTTC
J gene: TRBJ1-1; V gene: TRBV5-1; clone size: NA; D gene: NA; CDR3 protein: CASSLEGRNTEAFF; CDR3 DNA: TGCGCCAGCAGCTTGGAAGGGAGGAACACTGAAGCTTTCTTT
J gene: TRBJ2-2; V gene: TRBV9; clone size: NA; D gene: NA; CDR3 protein: CASSVVFGAGELFF; CDR3 DNA: TGTGCCAGCAGCGTAGTATTCGGGGCCGGGGAGCTGTTTTTT
J gene: TRBJ1-3; V gene: TRBV7-2; clone size: NA; D gene: NA; CDR3 protein: CASSLVGGSGNTIYF; CDR3 DNA: TGTGCCAGCAGCTTAGTGGGGGGTTCTGGAAACACCATATATTTT